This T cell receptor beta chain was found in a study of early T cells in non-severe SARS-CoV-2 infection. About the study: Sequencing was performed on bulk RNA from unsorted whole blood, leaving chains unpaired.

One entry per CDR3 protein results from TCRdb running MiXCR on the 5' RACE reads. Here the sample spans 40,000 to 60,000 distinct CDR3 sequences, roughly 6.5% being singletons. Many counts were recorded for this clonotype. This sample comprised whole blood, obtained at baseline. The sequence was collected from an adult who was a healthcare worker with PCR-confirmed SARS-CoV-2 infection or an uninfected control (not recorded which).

This chain's CDR3 is CASRITGVATEAFF. CDR3 nucleotides: TGCGCCAGCAGGATAACAGGGGTAGCGACTGAAGCTTTCTTT. V usage is TRBV4-3 and J usage is TRBJ1-1, with 7 bases that match TRBD1. Trimming at V came to 6 bases and at J to 5 bases, leaving 9 bases not matched to a gene. Germline V lookup: CDR1 LGHNA, CDR2 YSLEER. CDR3 length: 14 residues.